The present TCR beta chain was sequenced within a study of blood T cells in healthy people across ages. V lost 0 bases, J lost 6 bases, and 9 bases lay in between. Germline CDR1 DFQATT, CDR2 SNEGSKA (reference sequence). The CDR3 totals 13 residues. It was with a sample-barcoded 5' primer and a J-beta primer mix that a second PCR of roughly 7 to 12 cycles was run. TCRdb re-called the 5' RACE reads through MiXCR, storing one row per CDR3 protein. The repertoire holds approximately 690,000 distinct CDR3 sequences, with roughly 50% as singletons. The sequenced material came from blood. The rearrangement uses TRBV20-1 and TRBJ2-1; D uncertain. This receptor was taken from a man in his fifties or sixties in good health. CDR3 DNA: TGCAGTGCTAGAGATTCAGCGCGCAATGAGCAGTTCTTC. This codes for CSARDSARNEQFF.